Following are 31 T cell receptor beta chains from one sample sequenced in a study of breast tumors, draining lymph nodes, adjacent tissues. A single record per CDR3 protein comes from TCRdb applying MiXCR to the multiplex PCR reads. The profile shows more than 100,000 distinct CDR3 sequences, under 25% of them singletons. The lymph nodes were axillary draining lymph nodes from breast cancer patients. The specimen was axillary lymph node tissue. The receptors shown here come from a female donor with breast cancer. Some clones in this sample may be carry-over from other donors' samples.

This clonotype has at least ten counts. V and J are TRBV15 and TRBJ2-7, with a tentative D call TRBD1 (6 bases). Trimming removed 1 base from V and 6 bases from J, with 13 bases in between. This CDR3 is built from 14 residues. Per the germline V gene, CDR1 is LNHNV and CDR2 is YYDKDF (reference sequence). The CDR3 DNA reads as TGTGCCACCAGCAGAGTGCCACAGGGTGGCGAGCAGTACTTC. Amino acids: CATSRVPQGGEQYF.

This clonotype turned up a few times. The V call is TRBV12-3 or TRBV12-4, the J call TRBJ2-2, with TRBD1 identical over 12 bases. The trim removed 3 bases at V and 8 bases at J, leaving 13 bases unmatched. This CDR3 is 18 amino acids long. Here the CDR3 DNA reads TGTGCCAGCAGTTTGGGGACAGGGGGCACCCCCGCAAGTGGGGAGCTGTTTTTT. Translated: CASSLGTGGTPASGELFF.

With respect to this clonotype: A much larger clone differs from this one at a single base, so this may be a read error. The chain is built from TRBV5-8 and TRBJ2-3; 10 nucleotides agree with TRBD1. Germline CDR1 SGHTS, CDR2 YDEGEE. CDR3 length: 16 amino acids. The CDR3 DNA is TGTGCCAGCGGCTTGGCCGGGACAGGGGTCACAGATACGCAGTATTTT. Protein: CASGLAGTGVTDTQYF. Looking up the rest from reference TRBV5-8 and TRBJ2-3 gives the full variable domain: EAGVTQSPTHLIKTRGQQATLRCSPISGHTSVYWYQQALGLGLQFLLWYDEGEERNRGNFPPRFSGRQFPNYSSELNVNALELEDSALYLCASGLAGTGVTDTQYFGPGTRLTVL.

There are many counts of this clonotype. This rearrangement joins TRBV7-2 to TRBJ2-7; 8 bases align to TRBD1. CDR3 length: 15 residues. Germline values: CDR1 SGHTA, CDR2 FQGNSA. After removal of 6 bases from V and 2 bases from J, the junction contained 9 bases not matched to a gene. The CDR3 nucleotides read TGTGCCAGCAGGTACCTAGGACAGGGCCCCTACGAGCAGTACTTC. It yields the protein CASRYLGQGPYEQYF.

This clonotype was detected many times. The chain uses TRBV14 and TRBJ1-3, with D tentatively TRBD1 (6 bases). CDR1 and CDR2 from the germline V gene are SGHDN and FVKESK. V was shortened by 2 bases and J by 8 bases, with 13 bases between the two germline ends. The CDR3 has 14 residues. The chain's CDR3 is CASSQRGSGHTIYF. CDR3 DNA: TGTGCCAGCAGCCAAAGGGGGAGCGGGCACACCATATATTTT.

This clonotype was found many times. This sequence joins TRBV5-1 and TRBJ2-5; 9 positions match TRBD2. CDR3 length: 14 amino acids. CDR1 and CDR2 from the germline V gene are SGHRS and YFSETQ. Unmatched junction bases numbered 5, after V lost 4 bases and J lost 4 bases. The CDR3 sequence is CASSKTSGLETQYF. In DNA form, the CDR3 reads TGCGCCAGCAGCAAGACTAGCGGACTAGAGACCCAGTACTTC.

This clonotype is deemed medium-sized. The chain links TRBV12-3 or TRBV12-4 to TRBJ2-3, with D possibly matching TRBD2 (6 bases). The CDR3 length is 15 residues. Deletions cut 0 bases from V and 2 bases from J, with 9 bases between. In DNA, the CDR3 is TGTGCCAGCAGTTTAGCGGGCGGGGACACAGATACGCAGTATTTT. Amino acids: CASSLAGGDTDTQYF.

In its sample, this clonotype was seen many times. This sequence joins TRBV2 and TRBJ2-7; the match to TRBD2 covers 13 bases. With V trimmed by 5 bases and J by 10 bases, 5 bases remained unmatched. Looked up from germline, CDR1 is SNHLY and CDR2 is FYNNEI. This CDR3 spans 13 amino acids. CDR3: CASSPGLAGIQYF. The CDR3 DNA follows: TGTGCCAGCAGTCCGGGACTAGCGGGGATTCAGTACTTC.

Many counts were recorded for this clonotype. The V and J genes are TRBV3-1 and TRBJ2-3, with D tentatively TRBD2 (5 bases). Germline V gene lookup returns CDR1 LGHDT and CDR2 YNNKEL (reference sequence). Trimming left V 0 bases short and J 1 base short, with 17 bases between. The CDR3 has 18 residues. The CDR3 DNA is TGTGCCAGCAGCCAAGACCGACGTTTGAGCGGACGCACAGATACGCAGTATTTT. Its protein is CASSQDRRLSGRTDTQYF.

At least ten counts were recorded for this clonotype. The chain recombines TRBV6-2 or TRBV6-3 with TRBJ2-5; D unresolved. This CDR3 region has 13 residues. The V and J ends lost 2 bases and 4 bases respectively, with 8 bases between them. CDR1 and CDR2 (germline): MNHEY, SVGEGT. DNA for the CDR3: TGTGCCAGCAGTTACCAGCGTGGAGAGACCCAGTACTTC. This sequence encodes CASSYQRGETQYF.

This clonotype has ten or more counts. This rearrangement joins TRBV6-6 to TRBJ2-5; TRBD2 matches 8 bases. Losses at the gene ends were 2 bases for V and 4 bases for J; bases not matched to a gene: 3. The germline V gene has CDR1 MNHNY and CDR2 SVGAGI (reference sequence). The CDR3 runs to 14 residues. The CDR3 sequence is CASSYPLAGETQYF. The CDR3 bases are TGTGCCAGCAGTTACCCCCTAGCGGGAGAGACCCAGTACTTC.

This clonotype appeared many times. The chain recombines TRBV19 with TRBJ1-4; 8 bases match TRBD1. The CDR3 spans 15 residues. V lost 6 bases, J lost 4 bases, and 7 bases stayed unmatched. Germline V gene data show CDR1 as LNHDA and CDR2 as SQIVND (reference sequence). CDR3 nucleotides: TGTGCCAGTAGCCAAGACAGGGGACTTAATGAAAAACTGTTTTTT. Translating gives CASSQDRGLNEKLFF.

Note on this clonotype: A much larger clonotype is one base distant, so this may be a read error. The rearrangement links TRBV29-1 to TRBJ2-7; D may be TRBD1 or TRBD2 (5 bases each). Germline V gene lookup returns CDR1 SQVTM and CDR2 ANQGSEA. V was cut by 4 bases and J by 5 bases, with 9 bases left in between. The CDR3 has 11 amino acids. This CDR3 is CSVVGAHEQYF. The CDR3 bases are TGCAGCGTTGTCGGGGCCCACGAGCAGTACTTC.

On this clonotype itself: Just one base apart from a much larger clone, this may be a read error. No conserved phenylalanine or tryptophan is present at the end of the CDR3, so a read error is the likely explanation. The chain uses TRBV4-1 and TRBJ2-2, with 7 bases aligning to TRBD2. This CDR3 comprises 14 residues. The trim removed 4 bases at V and 3 bases at J, leaving 2 bases unmatched. The germline gives CDR1 MGHRA, CDR2 YSYEKL. The CDR3 DNA is TGCGCCAGCAGCCGCGGACTAGACACCGGGGAGCTGTTTTCT. Its translation: CASSRGLDTGELFS.

The chain is built from TRBV28 and TRBJ2-6, with a possible D match to TRBD1 (6 bases). There are 14 residues in the CDR3. The V gene lost 6 bases and the J gene lost 0 bases, with 6 bases spanning the gap. Per the germline V gene, CDR1 is MDHEN and CDR2 is SYDVKM. This chain's CDR3 is CASRDSSGANVLTF. As DNA, the CDR3 is TGTGCCAGCAGGGACAGCTCTGGGGCCAACGTCCTGACTTTC.

This clonotype was seen repeatedly, ten times or more. V and J are TRBV2 and TRBJ2-3; TRBD2 matches at 14 bases. Germline V gene sequence: CDR1 SNHLY, CDR2 FYNNEI. This CDR3 region has 18 residues. Trimming removed 6 bases from V and 3 bases from J; junction bases left unmatched: 11. The CDR3 reads CASSLPPGLAGGTDTQYF. The CDR3 DNA is TGTGCCAGCAGCCTCCCGCCTGGACTAGCGGGAGGAACAGATACGCAGTATTTT.

This chain connects TRBV4-1 to TRBJ1-3, with TRBD1 matching over 7 bases. CDR1 and CDR2 from the germline V gene are MGHRA and YSYEKL. The CDR3 spans 16 residues. The J segment lost 4 bases and the V segment lost 1 base, leaving 7 bases of the junction unmatched. The CDR3 loop reads CASSQGTDRAGNTIYF. Here the CDR3 DNA reads TGCGCCAGCAGCCAAGGGACCGACAGGGCGGGAAACACCATATATTTT.

This clonotype has a count of ten or more. The V and J genes are TRBV24-1 and TRBJ2-2, with D perhaps matching TRBD2 (6 bases). Trimming left V 3 bases short and J 9 bases short, with 19 bases between. Germline V gene lookup returns CDR1 KGHDR and CDR2 SFDVKD. The CDR3 totals 16 residues. CDR3 loop: CATSDHGTPPPRELFF. The CDR3 region has the DNA TGTGCCACCAGTGATCACGGGACTCCCCCACCGAGGGAGCTGTTTTTT.

This clonotype was counted a few times. J is TRBJ2-1 and V is TRBV18; 10 positions agree with TRBD2. The CDR3 sequence is 16 residues long. Trimming took 3 bases from V and 0 from J; bases not matched to a gene: 2. In germline, CDR1 is KGHSH, CDR2 LQKENI. The CDR3 reads CASSPGLASSYNEQFF. The CDR3 nucleotides are TGTGCCAGCTCACCGGGACTAGCGAGCTCCTACAATGAGCAGTTCTTC.

The rearrangement joins TRBV6-2 or TRBV6-3 to TRBJ2-7; D gene unclear. CDR1 is MNHEY and CDR2 is SVGEGT in the germline V gene. Trimming pared 2 bases from V and 0 bases from J, leaving 14 bases between. The CDR3 is made up of 16 amino acids. The CDR3 reads CASSYGRGQSSYEQYF. CDR3 bases: TGTGCCAGCAGTTACGGGCGAGGCCAGAGCTCCTACGAGCAGTACTTC.

This clonotype was seen only a few times. V and J are TRBV2 and TRBJ2-4; possible D gene TRBD1, 6 bases. V was trimmed by 1 base and J by 3 bases, leaving 10 bases between them. Germline loops: CDR1 SNHLY, CDR2 FYNNEI. The CDR3 is 15 amino acids. The CDR3: CASSEETGYKNIQYF. The CDR3 bases are TGTGCCAGCAGTGAAGAGACAGGCTACAAAAACATTCAGTACTTC.

Turning to this clonotype: A much larger clone lies a single base off, so this may be a read error. V gene TRBV28 combines with J gene TRBJ2-7; 9 nucleotides line up with TRBD1. The CDR3 runs 13 residues. Germline V CDR1 and CDR2: MDHEN, SYDVKM. The V and J ends lost 7 bases and 4 bases, in that order; junction bases with no gene match: 5. CDR3 nucleotide sequence: TGTGCCAGCAACGACAGGGGGGAGTACGAGCAGTACTTC. Its protein product is CASNDRGEYEQYF.

V and J are TRBV20-1 and TRBJ2-5; 8 bases are a match to TRBD1. Germline V lookup: CDR1 DFQATT, CDR2 SNEGSKA (reference sequence). V lost 4 bases and J lost 5; bases outside the gene matches: 3. The CDR3 contains 12 residues. CDR3 coding DNA: TGCAGTGCTACAGGGGGCGGGGAGACCCAGTACTTC. Protein sequence: CSATGGGETQYF.

This clonotype was recorded many times. The chain couples TRBV3-1 to TRBJ2-7, with unresolved D. Trimming stripped 0 bases from V and 3 bases from J, with 3 bases between. From germline, CDR1 is LGHDT and CDR2 YNNKEL (reference sequence). The CDR3 spans 12 residues. This chain's CDR3 is CASSQDYYEQYF. CDR3 in DNA: TGTGCCAGCAGCCAAGACTACTACGAGCAGTACTTC.

This clonotype was seen repeatedly, ten times or more. The V call is TRBV7-9, the J call TRBJ2-1; TRBD2 is a possible D gene (6 bases). Germline values: CDR1 SEHNR, CDR2 FQNEAQ (reference sequence). The CDR3 totals 15 residues. V gave up 6 bases and J gave up 2 bases, with 14 bases separating them. The CDR3 region has the DNA TGTGCCAGCAGTAGGGCGGGGTTTCCCTACAATGAGCAGTTCTTC. This codes for CASSRAGFPYNEQFF.

This clonotype was seen many times. The chain is built from TRBV5-5 and TRBJ2-1; D not certain. The CDR3 extends over 12 amino acids. Germline V gene data show CDR1 as SGHKS and CDR2 as YYEKEE (reference sequence). Trimming removed 2 bases at V and 3 bases at J, with 3 bases between. The CDR3, as DNA: TGTGCCAGCAGCTTTAGCTACAATGAGCAGTTCTTC. Protein product: CASSFSYNEQFF.

Many counts were recorded for this clonotype. CDR3 protein: CASSELAAKYF. The DNA for the CDR3 is TGTGCCAGCAGTGAGCTAGCGGCCAAGTACTTC. The chain employs TRBV6-1 and TRBJ2-7, with 7 bases identical to TRBD2. The CDR3 runs to 11 residues. From germline, CDR1 is MNHNS and CDR2 SASEGT. The J segment lost 11 bases and the V segment lost 3 bases, leaving 4 bases of the junction unmatched.

This clonotype occurred many times. The rearrangement joins TRBV20-1 to TRBJ2-7; TRBD1 aligns across 10 bases. Trimming took 6 bases from V and 2 from J; bases not matched to a gene: 7. This CDR3 spans 14 amino acids. Germline assignment: CDR1 DFQATT and CDR2 SNEGSKA (reference sequence). CDR3: CSAHRGQGTYEQYF. In DNA form, the CDR3 reads TGCAGTGCGCACCGGGGACAGGGGACCTACGAGCAGTACTTC.

This clonotype was observed at least ten times. This chain uses TRBV12-3 or TRBV12-4 with TRBJ2-1; either TRBD1 or TRBD2 may supply D (7 bases each). The CDR3 is made up of 15 amino acids. Trimming left V 5 bases short and J 3 bases short, with 14 bases between. CDR3 DNA sequence: TGTGCCAGCAGTGACCAGGGGGGGGGCTACAATGAGCAGTTCTTC. Its protein product is CASSDQGGGYNEQFF.

The chain carries TRBV24-1 and TRBJ2-1, with D possibly being TRBD2 (6 bases). V was clipped by 3 bases and J by 8 bases, with 19 bases between them. This CDR3 is 16 amino acids long. CDR1 and CDR2 from the germline V gene are KGHDR and SFDVKD. CDR3: CATSDRSRGRRDEQFF. The CDR3 DNA reads TGTGCCACCAGTGATCGGAGCCGGGGAAGGAGGGATGAGCAGTTCTTC.

To note about this clonotype: It may be a read error: a sequence one base away is much more abundant. The chain joins TRBV19 to TRBJ2-7, with D perhaps matching TRBD1 (5 bases). CDR1 is LNHDA and CDR2 is SQIVND in the germline V gene (reference sequence). CDR3 length: 14 amino acids. The CDR3 spells CASTVTASSYEEYF. CDR3 DNA sequence: TGTGCCAGTACGGTGACAGCAAGCTCCTACGAGGAGTACTTC.